Each of the 22 T cell receptor beta chains below was sequenced from the same sample in a study of cytomegalovirus exposure and HLA in healthy donors. This PCR relied on a set of 60 Vbeta primers and 13 Jbeta primers. Data came from immunoSEQ multiplex PCR; TCRdb stores just in-frame clones and leaves some out. The repertoire holds 100,000 to 150,000 clones, with about 83% as singletons. Source material: PBMCs. The receptors come from a girl aged 2-15 years in good health and CMV-seronegative.

The rearrangement uses TRBV27 and TRBJ2-1, with 8 positions matching TRBD1. The CDR3 consists of 12 residues. CDR1 is MNHEY and CDR2 is SMNVEV in the germline V gene (reference sequence). The ends lost 5 bases at V and 8 bases at J; junction bases unmatched: 2. DNA for the CDR3: TGTGCCAGCAGTACGACAGGGGATGAGCAGTTCTTC. This sequence encodes CASSTTGDEQFF.

The chain has TRBV2 and TRBJ2-7; D possibly corresponds to TRBD2 (6 bases). Between the trimmed V and J ends, which lost 6 bases and 6 bases, there was a span of 18 bases. The CDR3 contains 14 residues. The V gene's germline CDR1 is SNHLY and CDR2 FYNNEI. CDR3 residues: CASRDRAGLCEQYF. The CDR3 DNA is TGTGCCAGCAGGGACCGCGCGGGGTTATGCGAGCAGTACTTC.

J is TRBJ2-1 and V is TRBV4-1; 15 nucleotides agree with TRBD2. The trim removed 1 base at V and 3 bases at J, leaving 1 base unmatched. Germline V gene lookup returns CDR1 MGHRA and CDR2 YSYEKL. The CDR3 totals 17 residues. In DNA form, the CDR3 reads TGCGCCAGCAGCCAAGTGGGACTAGCGGGGGGCTACAATGAGCAGTTCTTC. Translation: CASSQVGLAGGYNEQFF.

This sequence joins TRBV2 and TRBJ1-1; 7 bases match TRBD1. V lost 6 bases and J lost 2; bases outside the gene matches: 3. The germline V gene has CDR1 SNHLY and CDR2 FYNNEI. The length of the CDR3 is 13 residues. In DNA form, the CDR3 reads TGTGCCAGCAGGTACAGGGGAAACACTGAAGCTTTCTTT. As protein: CASRYRGNTEAFF.

With regard to this clone: This same CDR3 is encoded by further DNA sequences in the sample. The J gene is TRBJ1-5, the V gene TRBV25-1, with D perhaps matching TRBD1 (6 bases). This CDR3 is 13 amino acids long. Germline V gene sequence: CDR1 MGHDK, CDR2 SYGVNS. Trimming stripped 4 bases from V and 2 bases from J, with 6 bases between. The CDR3 reads CASSGQGNQPQHF. The CDR3 nucleotides read TGTGCCAGCAGTGGACAGGGCAATCAGCCCCAGCATTTT.

J is TRBJ2-1 and V is TRBV13, with D tentatively TRBD2 (5 bases). The CDR3 length is 14 residues. CDR1 is PRHDT and CDR2 is FYEKMQ in the germline V gene (reference sequence). V was pared by 3 bases and J by 5 bases, with 11 bases between. CDR3 region: CASSFLTRHNEQFF. CDR3 sequence (DNA): TGTGCCAGCAGCTTCCTTACTAGACACAATGAGCAGTTCTTC. Variable domain in full (rest from reference TRBV13 and TRBJ2-1): AAGVIQSPRHLIKEKRETATLKCYPIPRHDTVYWYQQGPGQDPQFLISFYEKMQSDKGSIPDRFSAQQFSDYHSELNMSSLELGDSALYFCASSFLTRHNEQFFGPGTRLTVL.

The chain couples TRBV28 to TRBJ1-1; D is unclear. The germline V gene has CDR1 MDHEN and CDR2 SYDVKM. The CDR3 spans 16 residues. Trimming cost V 3 bases and J 0 bases, with 14 bases left between them. CDR3 region: CASSFIKETVNTEAFF. The CDR3 nucleotides are TGTGCCAGCAGTTTCATTAAGGAGACGGTGAACACTGAAGCTTTCTTT.

The rearrangement links TRBV29-1 to TRBJ2-2; a weak D match, TRBD2 (7 bases). Germline-derived CDR1 and CDR2 are SQVTM and ANQGSEA. This CDR3 comprises 16 residues. Trimming took off 4 bases at V and 7 bases at J, with 22 bases between the two ends. The CDR3 DNA sequence: TGCAGCGTTGGATTCGCTGGGGGGGCGCTTAACGGGGAGCTGTTTTTT. Residues: CSVGFAGGALNGELFF.

The genes are TRBV7-9 and TRBJ1-5; no clear D gene. The V gene's germline CDR1 is SEHNR and CDR2 FQNEAQ (reference sequence). Trimming took 0 bases from V and 7 from J, leaving 7 bases between them. This CDR3 spans 13 amino acids. The CDR3 loop reads CASSLAPGQPQHF. The CDR3 DNA reads TGTGCCAGCAGCTTAGCCCCGGGGCAGCCCCAGCATTTT.

A few counts support this clone. The CDR3 sequence is CASSLDRETYEQYF. CDR3 DNA sequence: TGCGCCAGCAGCTTGGACAGGGAAACCTACGAGCAGTACTTC. The genes are TRBV5-1 and TRBJ2-7; possibly TRBD1 for D (6 bases). The germline gives CDR1 SGHRS, CDR2 YFSETQ. The germline V and J ends were trimmed by 0 bases and 2 bases, with 9 bases remaining between them. The CDR3 loop spans 14 amino acids.

This clone was detected only a few times. V usage is TRBV7-9 and J usage is TRBJ2-7, with TRBD1 identical over 7 bases. Germline-derived CDR1 and CDR2 are SEHNR and FQNEAQ (reference sequence). V shed 3 bases and J 6 bases; nucleotides not matched to a gene: 14. This CDR3 has 16 amino acids. CDR3 region: CASSFEARTGQLEQYF. The CDR3 DNA follows: TGTGCCAGCAGCTTTGAAGCCCGGACAGGTCAACTCGAGCAGTACTTC.

This clone appeared once. The rearrangement uses TRBV6-4 and TRBJ2-2; 11 positions match TRBD2. After removal of 6 bases from V and 6 bases from J, the junction contained 6 bases not matched to a gene. The CDR3 extends over 15 amino acids. Germline V CDR1 and CDR2: MRHNA, SNTAGT. The CDR3 is CASRGLAEGAGELFF. The CDR3 DNA sequence: TGTGCCAGCAGGGGACTAGCGGAGGGAGCCGGGGAGCTGTTTTTT.

This CDR3 is CASGLLGQTYEQYF. The CDR3 nucleotides read TGTGCCAGCGGATTACTTGGACAGACCTACGAGCAGTACTTC. The chain carries TRBV11-2 and TRBJ2-7; a weak D match, TRBD1 (6 bases). The CDR3 runs to 14 residues. The germline V and J ends were trimmed by 8 bases and 2 bases, with 16 bases remaining between them. The germline CDR1 and CDR2 sequences are SGHAT and FQNNGV.

In its sample, this clone was seen a few times. The chain combines TRBV2 with TRBJ1-1; no firm D call. Trimming took 4 bases from V and 0 from J, leaving 12 bases between them. Germline-derived CDR1 and CDR2 are SNHLY and FYNNEI. This CDR3 comprises 15 residues. For the CDR3, the DNA is TGTGCCAGCAGTGTCGCCGAAAACATGAACACTGAAGCTTTCTTT. Translating gives CASSVAENMNTEAFF.

This chain connects TRBV19 to TRBJ2-7; no clear D gene. Trimming left V 0 bases short and J 2 bases short, with 14 bases between. From germline, CDR1 is LNHDA and CDR2 SQIVND (reference sequence). This CDR3 region has 16 residues. The CDR3 DNA follows: TGTGCCAGTAGTATAGACACTACCTCAACTGCCTACGAGCAGTACTTC. It yields the protein CASSIDTTSTAYEQYF.

This sequence joins TRBV27 and TRBJ2-1; the D gene is possibly TRBD2 (5 bases). The germline V and J ends were trimmed by 6 bases and 7 bases, with 22 bases remaining between them. Germline loops: CDR1 MNHEY, CDR2 SMNVEV (reference sequence). The CDR3 length is 16 residues. CDR3 loop: CASRSKAVLGRNEQFF. The CDR3 nucleotides read TGTGCCAGCAGAAGTAAAGCGGTCCTCGGCCGAAATGAGCAGTTCTTC.

The J gene is TRBJ1-1, the V gene TRBV30; tentative D call: TRBD1 (6 bases). Germline V gene data show CDR1 as GTSNPN and CDR2 as SVGIG (reference sequence). The CDR3 is 14 amino acids. The V end lost 1 base, the J end lost 6 bases, and 15 bases lay between the germline ends. The CDR3, as DNA: TGTGCCTGGAGTGCCACAGGGTTTTCATCTGAAGCTTTCTTT. Protein product: CAWSATGFSSEAFF.

The chain uses TRBV5-1 and TRBJ2-3, with 11 bases matching TRBD2. The CDR3 sequence is 14 residues long. With 5 bases clipped from V and 6 bases from J, the junction kept 5 bases outside the gene matches. Germline V gene sequence: CDR1 SGHRS, CDR2 YFSETQ. CDR3 DNA: TGCGCCAGCAGACCGTGGACTAGCGGGGATACGCAGTATTTT. Protein: CASRPWTSGDTQYF.

The chain links TRBV6-5 to TRBJ2-1; 7 positions agree with TRBD1. Germline-derived CDR1 and CDR2 are MNHEY and SVGAGI. V lost 6 bases, J lost 0 bases, and 5 bases stayed unmatched. The CDR3 is 15 amino acids. This chain's CDR3 is CASRRDSSSYNEQFF. As DNA, the CDR3 is TGTGCCAGCAGGAGGGACAGCTCCTCCTACAATGAGCAGTTCTTC.

The chain recombines TRBV6-1 with TRBJ2-3; the D is unclear. This CDR3 is 13 amino acids long. V lost 2 bases, J lost 0 bases, and 3 bases lay in between. CDR1 is MNHNS, CDR2 SASEGT, per germline. CDR3 bases: TGTGCCAGCAGTGAACATAGCACAGATACGCAGTATTTT. Protein sequence: CASSEHSTDTQYF.

This clone was seen once. V gene TRBV15 combines with J gene TRBJ2-3; TRBD2 agrees at 8 bases. CDR1 is LNHNV, CDR2 YYDKDF, per germline (reference sequence). CDR3 length: 18 residues. J was trimmed by 2 bases and V by 0 bases; bases with no gene match: 10. The CDR3 sequence: CATSRDLTSGGPTDTQYF. The CDR3 region has the DNA TGTGCCACCAGCAGAGATCTGACGAGCGGGGGTCCCACAGATACGCAGTATTTT.

Remarks on this clone: The junction shows a germline mismatch at one end, possibly a read error. The J gene is TRBJ2-5, the V gene TRBV6-1, with D tentatively TRBD1 (5 bases). Germline CDR1 MNHNS, CDR2 SASEGT. The CDR3 totals 13 residues. CDR3 nucleotide sequence: TGTGCCAGCAGTGAAGTCGGACAAGAAACCCAGTACTTC. Protein sequence: CASSEVGQETQYF.